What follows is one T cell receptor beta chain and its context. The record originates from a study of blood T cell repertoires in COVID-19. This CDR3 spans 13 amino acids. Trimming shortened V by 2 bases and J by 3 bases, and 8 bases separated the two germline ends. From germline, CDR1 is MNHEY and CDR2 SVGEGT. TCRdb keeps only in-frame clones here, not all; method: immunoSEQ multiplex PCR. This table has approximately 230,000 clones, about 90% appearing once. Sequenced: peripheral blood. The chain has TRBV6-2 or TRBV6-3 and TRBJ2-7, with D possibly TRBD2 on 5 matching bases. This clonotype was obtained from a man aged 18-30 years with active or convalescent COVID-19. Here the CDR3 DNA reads TGTGCCAGCAGTTACGCGGGCATCTACGAGCAGTACTTC. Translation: CASSYAGIYEQYF.